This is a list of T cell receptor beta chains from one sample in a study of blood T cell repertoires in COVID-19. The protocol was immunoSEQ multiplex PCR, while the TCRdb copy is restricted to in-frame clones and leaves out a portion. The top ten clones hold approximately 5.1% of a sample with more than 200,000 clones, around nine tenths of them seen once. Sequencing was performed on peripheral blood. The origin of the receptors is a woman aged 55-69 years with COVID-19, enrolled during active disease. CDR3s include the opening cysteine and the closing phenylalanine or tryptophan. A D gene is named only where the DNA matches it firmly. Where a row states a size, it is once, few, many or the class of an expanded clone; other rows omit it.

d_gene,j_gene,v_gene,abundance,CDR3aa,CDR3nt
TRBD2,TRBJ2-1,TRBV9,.,CASSGAGTSGSNEQFF,TGTGCCAGCAGCGGAGCCGGGACTAGCGGGAGCAATGAGCAGTTCTTC
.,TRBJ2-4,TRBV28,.,CASRDRVSSGRRDIQYF,TGTGCCAGTCGGGACAGGGTTTCTAGCGGGAGACGGGACATTCAGTACTTC
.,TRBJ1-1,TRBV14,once,CASSQDHSYTEAFF,TGTGCCAGCAGCCAAGATCATAGCTACACTGAAGCTTTCTTT
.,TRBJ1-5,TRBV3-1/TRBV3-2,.,CASSQDLSNQPQHF,TGTGCCAGCAGCCAAGACCTAAGCAATCAGCCCCAGCATTTT
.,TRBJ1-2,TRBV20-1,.,CSLPTGYGYTF,TGCAGTCTACCGACGGGCTATGGCTACACCTTC
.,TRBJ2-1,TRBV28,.,CASRRYNEQFF,TGTGCCAGCAGGCGCTACAATGAGCAGTTCTTC
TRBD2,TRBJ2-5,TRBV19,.,CASSIASGAEETQYF,TGTGCCAGTAGTATTGCTAGCGGGGCTGAAGAGACCCAGTACTTC
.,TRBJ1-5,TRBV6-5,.,CASSIRTGGQPQHF,TGTGCCAGCAGTATTCGGACGGGGGGTCAGCCCCAGCATTTT
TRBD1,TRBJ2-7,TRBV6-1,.,CASSDLRQGENYEQYF,TGTGCCAGCAGTGATCTTAGACAGGGCGAAAACTACGAGCAGTACTTC
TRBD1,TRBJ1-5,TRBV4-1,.,CASSQELGTGYDQPQHF,TGCGCCAGCAGCCAAGAATTAGGGACAGGGTACGATCAGCCCCAGCATTTT
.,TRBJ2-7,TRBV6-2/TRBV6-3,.,CASSPYLGGASEQYF,TGTGCCAGCAGCCCCTACTTGGGGGGGGCGTCCGAGCAGTACTTC
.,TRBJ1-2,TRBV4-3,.,CASSQDRVTYGYTF,TGCGCCAGCAGCCAAGATCGGGTCACCTATGGCTACACCTTC
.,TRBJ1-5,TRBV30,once,CAWSVSGAGAQPQHF,TGTGCCTGGAGTGTAAGTGGGGCAGGGGCTCAGCCCCAGCATTTT
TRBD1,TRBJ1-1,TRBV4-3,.,CASSLGQVNTEAFF,TGCGCCAGCAGCCTGGGACAGGTCAACACTGAAGCTTTCTTT
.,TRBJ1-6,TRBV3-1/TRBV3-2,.,CASSAKGRGYNSPLHF,TGTGCCAGCAGCGCCAAGGGGCGGGGTTATAATTCACCCCTCCACTTT
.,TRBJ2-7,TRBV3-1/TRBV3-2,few,CASSSYTFVRREQYF,TGTGCCAGCAGCTCGTATACGTTTGTGAGGCGCGAGCAGTACTTC
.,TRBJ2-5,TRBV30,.,CAWRTGMETQYF,TGTGCCTGGAGAACGGGGATGGAGACCCAGTACTTC
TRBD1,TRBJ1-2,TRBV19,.,CASSRRDRGYYGYTF,TGTGCCAGTAGTAGGCGGGACAGGGGTTACTATGGCTACACCTTC
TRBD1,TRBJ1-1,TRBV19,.,CASSKGQEIYAFF,TGTGCCAGTAGTAAGGGACAGGAAATTTATGCTTTCTTT
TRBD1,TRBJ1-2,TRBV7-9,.,CASSLALSTGGADGYTF,TGTGCCAGCAGCTTAGCCCTATCGACAGGGGGCGCGGATGGCTACACCTTC
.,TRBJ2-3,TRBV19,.,CASSPYSRDTQYF,TGTGCCAGTAGTCCATACTCGAGAGATACGCAGTATTTT
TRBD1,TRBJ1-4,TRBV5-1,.,CASSWRGRTGGPHEKLFF,TGCGCCAGCAGCTGGAGGGGTCGGACAGGGGGTCCTCATGAAAAACTGTTTTTT
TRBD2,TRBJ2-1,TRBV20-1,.,CSASASGSRDEQFF,TGCAGTGCTAGTGCCAGCGGGAGTCGGGATGAGCAGTTCTTC
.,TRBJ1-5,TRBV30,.,CAWSTRGRQPQHF,TGTGCCTGGAGTACCAGGGGTCGTCAGCCCCAGCATTTT
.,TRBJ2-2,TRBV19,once,CASSIIGGNTGELFF,TGTGCCAGTAGTATAATAGGAGGAAACACCGGGGAGCTGTTTTTT
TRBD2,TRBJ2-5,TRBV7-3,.,CASSPAGGPRQTQYF,TGTGCCAGCAGCCCAGCGGGAGGGCCTCGGCAGACCCAGTACTTC
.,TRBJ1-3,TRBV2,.,CASSASGQYSGNTIYF,TGTGCCAGCAGCGCCTCCGGACAGTACTCTGGAAACACCATATATTTT
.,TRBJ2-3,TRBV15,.,CATSRDYTDTQYF,TGTGCCACCAGCAGAGACTACACAGATACGCAGTATTTT
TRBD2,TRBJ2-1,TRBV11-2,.,CASSLAGGSEQFF,TGTGCCAGCAGCTTAGCCGGGGGGTCTGAGCAGTTCTTC
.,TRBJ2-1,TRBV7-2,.,CASSLLGGRFIEQFF,TGTGCCAGCAGCTTATTGGGGGGTCGTTTTATTGAGCAGTTCTTC
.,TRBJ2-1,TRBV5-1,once,CASSPAGSSFYNEQLF,TGCGCCAGCAGTCCAGCCGGGAGCAGTTTCTACAATGAGCAGCTCTTC
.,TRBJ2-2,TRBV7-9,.,CASTQGRANTGELFF,TGTGCCAGCACCCAGGGGAGGGCGAACACCGGGGAGCTGTTTTTT
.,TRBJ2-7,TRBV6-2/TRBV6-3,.,CASSHVIDGSRSYEQYF,TGTGCCAGCAGTCATGTAATCGACGGGAGCCGTTCCTACGAGCAGTACTTC
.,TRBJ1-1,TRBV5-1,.,CASSSGSNTEAFF,TGCGCCAGCAGCTCAGGGTCGAACACTGAAGCTTTCTTT
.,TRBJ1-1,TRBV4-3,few,CASSRTAGVNTEAFF,TGCGCCAGCAGTCGAACCGCCGGGGTGAACACTGAAGCTTTCTTT
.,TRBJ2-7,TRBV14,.,CASSQSASGLMGFEQYF,TGTGCCAGCAGCCAAAGTGCTAGTGGACTGATGGGGTTCGAGCAGTACTTC
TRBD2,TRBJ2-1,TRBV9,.,CASSPPGLGDEQFF,TGTGCCAGCAGCCCTCCGGGACTAGGGGATGAGCAGTTCTTC
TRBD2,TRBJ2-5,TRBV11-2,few,CASSGGLPWTQYF,TGTGCCAGCAGCGGGGGACTACCCTGGACCCAGTACTTC
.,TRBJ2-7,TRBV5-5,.,CASSLLSEQYF,TGTGCCAGCAGCTTGTTATCGGAGCAGTACTTC
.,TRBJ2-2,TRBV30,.,CAWKTRGGPNTGELFF,TGTGCCTGGAAAACCCGTGGAGGGCCCAACACCGGGGAGCTGTTTTTT
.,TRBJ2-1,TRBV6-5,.,CASSYLHEQFF,TGTGCCAGCAGTTACCTTCATGAGCAGTTCTTC
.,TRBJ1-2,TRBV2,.,CASMAGNYGYTF,TGTGCCAGCATGGCAGGGAACTATGGCTACACCTTC
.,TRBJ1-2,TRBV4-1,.,CASSQPTARGKDYGYTF,TGCGCCAGCAGCCAACCGACCGCCAGGGGAAAAGACTATGGCTACACCTTC
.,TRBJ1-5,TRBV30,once,CAWGPDSNQPQHF,TGTGCCTGGGGTCCAGATAGCAATCAGCCCCAGCATTTT
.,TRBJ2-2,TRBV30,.,CARGQGNTGELFF,TGTGCCCGCGGCCAGGGGAACACCGGGGAGCTGTTTTTT
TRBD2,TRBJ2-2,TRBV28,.,CASSLRGTNTGELFF,TGTGCCAGCAGTTTGCGGGGGACGAACACCGGGGAGCTGTTTTTT
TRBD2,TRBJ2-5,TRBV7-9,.,CASSWGQGLAGGGQETQYF,TGTGCCAGCAGCTGGGGACAAGGACTAGCGGGAGGTGGCCAAGAGACCCAGTACTTC
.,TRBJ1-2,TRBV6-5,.,CASSYAGSRDYLGYTF,TGTGCCAGCAGTTACGCAGGAAGTCGGGACTACCTTGGCTACACCTTC
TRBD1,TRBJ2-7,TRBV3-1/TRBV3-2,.,CASSLAGTAGYEQYF,TGTGCCAGCAGCCTAGCCGGGACAGCCGGATACGAGCAGTACTTC
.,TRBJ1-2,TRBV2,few,CASSENWQGGYTF,TGTGCCAGCAGTGAAAACTGGCAGGGTGGCTACACCTTC
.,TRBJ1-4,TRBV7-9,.,CASSRQAEKLFF,TGTGCCAGCAGCCGACAGGCTGAAAAACTGTTTTTT
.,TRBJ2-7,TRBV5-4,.,CASSLAGRPLDYEQYF,TGTGCCAGCAGCTTGGCCGGCCGGCCTCTAGACTACGAGCAGTACTTC
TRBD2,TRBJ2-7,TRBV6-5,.,CASSWASGGAYEQYF,TGTGCCAGCAGTTGGGCTAGCGGGGGGGCCTACGAGCAGTACTTC
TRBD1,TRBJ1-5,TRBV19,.,CASSVRDRGGNQPQHF,TGTGCCAGTAGTGTACGGGACAGGGGCGGCAATCAGCCCCAGCATTTT